The 8 T cell receptor beta chains reported below all come from one sample, sequenced in a study of T cells in Graves' hyperthyroidism and ophthalmopathy. Amplification yielded TCR beta CDR3 regions, with RNA transcripts as the source. A set of HTBI primers served as the primers for a first-round RT-PCR of the TCR CDR3. One entry per CDR3 protein, called by TCRdb with MiXCR from the multiplex PCR reads. This table has hundreds of thousands of distinct CDR3 sequences, around 15% appearing once. The source material was blood. All receptors derive from a woman aged 25 to 39 with Graves' hyperthyroidism.

This clonotype has at least ten counts. The chain is built from TRBV20-1 and TRBJ1-2; TRBD1 is a possible D gene (6 bases). Trimming removed 3 bases from V and 2 bases from J, with 10 bases in between. The CDR3 has 13 residues. CDR1 is DFQATT and CDR2 is SNEGSKA in the germline V gene (reference sequence). The CDR3 is CSARVGGNYGYTF. In nucleotides, the CDR3 is TGCAGTGCTAGGGTAGGGGGAAACTATGGCTACACCTTC.

A few counts support this clonotype. V and J are TRBV29-1 and TRBJ2-1; D might be TRBD1 (6 bases). V dropped 4 bases and J dropped 13 bases, with 17 bases sitting between them. This CDR3 region has 12 residues. Germline CDR1 reads SQVTM; CDR2 reads ANQGSEA. CDR3 coding DNA: TGCAGCGTTGTTCAACGGGGACATCCCCAGTTCTTC. It is translated as CSVVQRGHPQFF.

As concerns this clonotype: This may come from a read error, since a much larger clone is one base off. The chain recombines TRBV27 with TRBJ2-3; D might be TRBD1 or TRBD2, each matching 6 bases. Germline assignment: CDR1 MNHEY and CDR2 SMNVEV (reference sequence). This CDR3 is built from 15 residues. The CDR3 is CASGFWGALRNTQYF. The CDR3 DNA sequence: TGTGCCAGCGGTTTCTGGGGGGCCTTACGGAATACGCAGTATTTT.

The CDR3 DNA reads TGCAGTGCTCGGACCCTGTCCGAGCAGTACTTC. This codes for CSARTLSEQYF. V is TRBV20-1 and J is TRBJ2-7; no clear D. The CDR3 sequence is 11 residues long. Trimming left V 5 bases short and J 6 bases short, with 11 bases between. Germline values: CDR1 DFQATT, CDR2 SNEGSKA (reference sequence).

This clonotype showed up many times. The chain links TRBV14 to TRBJ1-1; TRBD1 matches 10 bases. Germline V gene data show CDR1 as SGHDN and CDR2 as FVKESK. V lost 8 bases, J lost 9 bases, and 9 bases stayed unmatched. The CDR3 has 13 amino acids. In DNA form, the CDR3 reads TGTGCCAGCCGTTTTGGGACAGGGGATAAAGCTTTCTTT. Amino acid sequence: CASRFGTGDKAFF.

A few counts support this clonotype. The V and J genes are TRBV11-2 and TRBJ2-1; no reliable D call. V lost 0 bases, J lost 9 bases, and 18 bases lay in between. The CDR3 runs 16 residues. Per the germline V gene, CDR1 is SGHAT and CDR2 is FQNNGV. CDR3 region: CASSLDPLGPRSEQFF. CDR3 DNA: TGTGCCAGCAGCTTAGACCCTCTGGGCCCTCGCAGTGAGCAGTTCTTC.

The CDR3, as DNA: TGTGCCAGCAGTGACTCAAAAGAGAACAGACACTACCAAGAGACCCAGTACTTC. Residues: CASSDSKENRHYQETQYF. The chain joins TRBV6-4 to TRBJ2-5, with D unclear. CDR1 is MRHNA and CDR2 is SNTAGT in the germline V gene. The CDR3 runs 18 residues. V was pared by 0 bases and J by 0 bases, with 17 bases between.

The V and J genes are TRBV5-1 and TRBJ1-5, with a tentative D call TRBD1 (5 bases). Germline values: CDR1 SGHRS, CDR2 YFSETQ. V lost 0 bases and J lost 7, with 23 bases in between. The CDR3 runs 18 residues. The chain's CDR3 is CASSLVESGITVSQPQHF. As DNA, the CDR3 is TGCGCCAGCAGCTTGGTAGAGTCAGGGATCACGGTCAGCCAGCCCCAGCATTTT.